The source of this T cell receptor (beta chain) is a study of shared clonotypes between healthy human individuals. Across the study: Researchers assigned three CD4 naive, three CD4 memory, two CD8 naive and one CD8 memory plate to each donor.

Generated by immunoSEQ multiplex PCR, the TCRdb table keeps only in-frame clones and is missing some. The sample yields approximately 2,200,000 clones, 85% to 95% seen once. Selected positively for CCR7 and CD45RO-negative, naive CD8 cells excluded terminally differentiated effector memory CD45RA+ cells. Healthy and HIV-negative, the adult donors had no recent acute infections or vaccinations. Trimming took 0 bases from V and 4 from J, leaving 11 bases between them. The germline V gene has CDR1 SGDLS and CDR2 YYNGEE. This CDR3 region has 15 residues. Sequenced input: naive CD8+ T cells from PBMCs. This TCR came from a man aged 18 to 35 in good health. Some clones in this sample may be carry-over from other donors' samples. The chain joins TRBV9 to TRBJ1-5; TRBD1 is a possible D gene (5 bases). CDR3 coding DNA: TGTGCCAGCAGCGTAGGGGGGTCAAAAAATCAGCCCCAGCATTTT. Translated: CASSVGGSKNQPQHF.